Included here is one T cell receptor (beta chain) sequence, with context. Its antigen is not identified. The length of the CDR3 is 14 residues. Germline V gene sequence: CDR1 SEHNR, CDR2 FQNEAQ (reference sequence). V lost 1 base and J 0 bases, leaving 4 bases between the germline ends. The data originate from a study of response to subunit inactivated influenza vaccine. A single record per CDR3 protein comes from TCRdb applying MiXCR to the RT-PCR reads. This table has 200,000 to 250,000 distinct CDR3 sequences, about 12% appearing once. General observations from the study: It was suggested by the authors that few new T cells are recruited by each seasonal influenza vaccination.

Source: non-naive T cells sorted from PBMCs, taken approximately 15 days before vaccination. V gene TRBV7-9 combines with J gene TRBJ1-3; D ambiguous. The source is a man aged 45 to 65 who received an inactivated influenza vaccine. The chain's CDR3 is CASSLGRSGNTIYF. The CDR3 region has the DNA TGTGCCAGCAGCTTAGGTCGCTCTGGAAACACCATATATTTT.